One and the same sample provided the 30 T cell receptor beta chains below, sequenced in a study of a mutant IDH1 vaccine in newly diagnosed glioma. No antigen has been identified for these receptors. Time point of the sample: week 23, last vaccination. The investigators gave 300 ug of mutant IDH1 20-mer peptide in each vaccine dose, together with topical imiquimod. Assay used: immunoSEQ multiplex PCR; TCRdb lists only in-frame clones, some missing. The sample holds tens of thousands of clones, under 80% seen once. Sample: PBMCs, taken from a glioma patient whose treatment included an IDH1 peptide vaccine. These receptors all stem from a woman aged 40 to 55 with glioma. Some clones in this sample may be carry-over from other donors' samples.

A few counts support this clone. This chain connects TRBV30 to TRBJ1-5, with D hard to call. Germline V gene sequence: CDR1 GTSNPN, CDR2 SVGIG (reference sequence). With 1 base removed from V and 6 bases from J, the gap between germline ends came to 13 bases. CDR3 length equals 14 residues. The DNA for the CDR3 is TGTGCCTGGAGTGACCAGGCGGTGGGTCAGCCCCAGCATTTT. This gives the protein CAWSDQAVGQPQHF.

This chain uses TRBV7-8 with TRBJ1-1; the D is unclear. Germline-derived CDR1 and CDR2 are SGHVS and FQNEAQ. CDR3 length equals 13 residues. The V and J ends lost 2 bases and 4 bases respectively, with 8 bases between them. The DNA for the CDR3 is TGTGCCAGCAGCTTATTGTCTTCCACTGAAGCTTTCTTT. Protein: CASSLLSSTEAFF.

V is TRBV6-4 and J is TRBJ2-2; 8 bases match TRBD2. The CDR3 totals 14 residues. Germline CDR1 reads MRHNA; CDR2 reads SNTAGT. V was clipped by 7 bases and J by 5 bases; unmatched bases: 6. CDR3 sequence: CASKPGGETGELFF. The CDR3 bases are TGTGCCAGCAAGCCGGGAGGGGAGACCGGGGAGCTGTTTTTT.

The J gene is TRBJ2-3, the V gene TRBV6-5; D tentatively fits TRBD1 or TRBD2 (6 bases each). This CDR3 contains 14 residues. The V end was cut by 8 bases, the J end by 4 bases, with 16 bases between. In germline, CDR1 is MNHEY, CDR2 SVGAGI. The CDR3 region has the DNA TGTGCCAGCTGGGGGCGGGACGCCCCAGATACGCAGTATTTT. Translation: CASWGRDAPDTQYF.

The rearrangement links TRBV28 to TRBJ1-1; D is uncertain. The CDR3 loop spans 15 amino acids. Germline V gene data show CDR1 as MDHEN and CDR2 as SYDVKM. V gave up 4 bases and J gave up 0 bases, with 12 bases separating them. DNA of the CDR3: TGTGCCAGCAGTTCCTCAGGCTCTATGAACACTGAAGCTTTCTTT. Its translation is CASSSSGSMNTEAFF. The full variable domain, in which reference TRBV28 and TRBJ1-1 provide the parts outside the CDR3, is DVKVTQSSRYLVKRTGEKVFLECVQDMDHENMFWYRQDPGLGLRLIYFSYDVKMKEKGDIPEGYSVSREKKERFSLILESASTNQTSMYLCASSSSGSMNTEAFFGQGTRLTVV.

CDR3 coding DNA: TGTGCCAGCAGTGGACTAGCGGGAGGTTCCTACAATGAGCAGTTCTTC. Amino acids: CASSGLAGGSYNEQFF. The rearrangement uses TRBV6-1 and TRBJ2-1; 13 bases agree with TRBD2. The CDR3 is 16 residues long. V lost 4 bases to trimming and J lost 1 base; unmatched junction nucleotides: 1. The V gene's germline CDR1 is MNHNS and CDR2 SASEGT.

The chain carries TRBV9 and TRBJ2-2; 8 positions agree with TRBD2. This CDR3 region has 15 residues. The germline V gene has CDR1 SGDLS and CDR2 YYNGEE. Trimming removed 2 bases from V and 7 bases from J; junction bases left unmatched: 7. The CDR3 spells CASSVQAGVFGELFF. In DNA form, the CDR3 reads TGTGCCAGCAGCGTCCAAGCGGGAGTTTTCGGGGAGCTGTTTTTT. The full variable domain, its missing parts supplied by reference TRBV9 and TRBJ2-2, is DSGVTQTPKHLITATGQRVTLRCSPRSGDLSVYWYQQSLDQGLQFLIQYYNGEERAKGNILERFSAQQFPDLHSELNLSSLELGDSALYFCASSVQAGVFGELFFGEGSRLTVL.

The chain carries TRBV6-1 and TRBJ2-7, with D unclear. CDR3 length: 13 amino acids. Germline assignment: CDR1 MNHNS and CDR2 SASEGT. With 0 bases removed from V and 2 bases from J, the gap between germline ends came to 5 bases. CDR3 nucleotide sequence: TGTGCCAGCAGTGAAGCCCAGCCCTACGAGCAGTACTTC. This translates into CASSEAQPYEQYF.

The chain has TRBV2 and TRBJ2-1; 9 nucleotides align to TRBD1. Germline lookup yields CDR1 SNHLY and CDR2 FYNNEI. V gave up 8 bases and J gave up 8 bases; unmatched junction bases: 10. The CDR3 has 14 amino acids. The CDR3 region is CASLRDRAGDEQFF. CDR3 nucleotides: TGTGCCAGCCTCCGGGACAGGGCCGGCGATGAGCAGTTCTTC.

The rearrangement uses TRBV6-5 and TRBJ1-1, with D perhaps matching TRBD1 (5 bases). The V and J ends lost 7 bases and 3 bases respectively, with 6 bases between them. This CDR3 comprises 11 residues. Germline V CDR1 and CDR2: MNHEY, SVGAGI. CDR3 coding DNA: TGTGCCAGCACGGGGGACACTGAAGCTTTCTTT. Amino acids: CASTGDTEAFF.

The V call is TRBV6-5, the J call TRBJ1-1; TRBD1 agrees at 9 bases. V shed 7 bases and J 10 bases; nucleotides not matched to a gene: 4. The V gene's germline CDR1 is MNHEY and CDR2 SVGAGI. The CDR3 covers 11 residues. The CDR3 sequence is CASKRTGAAFF. CDR3 DNA sequence: TGTGCCAGCAAACGGACAGGGGCAGCTTTCTTT.

V gene TRBV4-3 combines with J gene TRBJ2-2; D is undetermined. With 2 bases removed from V and 5 bases from J, the gap between germline ends came to 9 bases. CDR3 length: 14 amino acids. Germline CDR1 reads LGHNA; CDR2 reads YSLEER. CDR3 in amino acids: CASSQRTGTGELFF. The CDR3 DNA sequence: TGCGCCAGCAGCCAACGCACGGGTACCGGGGAGCTGTTTTTT.

This clone counts as medium-sized. The V gene is TRBV7-2, the J gene TRBJ2-7; D unclear. V gave up 5 bases and J gave up 1 base, with 15 bases separating them. Germline lookup yields CDR1 SGHTA and CDR2 FQGNSA. The CDR3 runs to 15 residues. CDR3 nucleotides: TGTGCCAGCAGCGATTATAACGCAGTATCCTACGAGCAGTACTTC. The encoded protein is CASSDYNAVSYEQYF. The entire variable domain, with the rest obtained from reference TRBV7-2 and TRBJ2-7, is as follows: GAGVSQSPSNKVTEKGKDVELRCDPISGHTALYWYRQSLGQGLEFLIYFQGNSAPDKSGLPSDRFSAERTGGSVSTLTIQRTQQEDSAVYLCASSDYNAVSYEQYFGPGTRLTVT.

The chain is built from TRBV6-6 and TRBJ2-5; a weak D match, TRBD2 (6 bases). The germline V and J ends were trimmed by 6 bases and 4 bases, with 15 bases remaining between them. Germline-derived CDR1 and CDR2 are MNHNY and SVGAGI (reference sequence). There are 14 residues in the CDR3. This CDR3 reads CASRRRDGGETQYF. The CDR3 bases are TGTGCCAGCAGAAGGCGGGACGGCGGAGAGACCCAGTACTTC.

V and J are TRBV7-6 and TRBJ1-1; possibly TRBD1 for D (5 bases). V lost 5 bases and J 10 bases, leaving 14 bases between the germline ends. The V gene's germline CDR1 is SGHVS and CDR2 FNYEAQ. The CDR3 covers 12 residues. CDR3 protein: CASSRPQGGAFF. In DNA, the CDR3 is TGTGCCAGCAGCCGCCCTCAGGGTGGAGCTTTCTTT.

This clone was detected a few times. V is TRBV6-4 and J is TRBJ1-3; no firm D call. The CDR3 length is 13 residues. The germline V gene encodes CDR1 MRHNA and CDR2 SNTAGT. The germline V and J ends were trimmed by 4 bases and 3 bases, with 7 bases remaining between them. In DNA form, the CDR3 reads TGTGCCAGCAGTGGAGACAATGGAAACACCATATATTTT. This sequence encodes CASSGDNGNTIYF.

The rearrangement uses TRBV9 and TRBJ2-7, with a weak D call TRBD1 (5 bases). Germline loops: CDR1 SGDLS, CDR2 YYNGEE. V lost 3 bases, J lost 5 bases, and 15 bases lay in between. The CDR3 has 14 amino acids. The CDR3 region has the DNA TGTGCCAGCAGCGAAAAGGGGATGTTCGACGAGCAGTACTTC. It translates to CASSEKGMFDEQYF.

In DNA, the CDR3 is TGTGCCAGCAGCCCACCCCTCGGGGGCTATGAGCAGTTCTTC. Translation: CASSPPLGGYEQFF. The chain joins TRBV14 to TRBJ2-1; D may match TRBD1 or TRBD2 (6 bases each). Germline CDR1 SGHDN, CDR2 FVKESK. Trimming removed 4 bases at V and 8 bases at J, with 15 bases between. The CDR3 contains 14 residues.

The chain uses TRBV7-9 and TRBJ2-7; D may be TRBD1 or TRBD2 (5 bases each). V dropped 5 bases and J dropped 5 bases, with 25 bases sitting between them. CDR1 SEHNR and CDR2 FQNEAQ come from the germline V gene (reference sequence). This CDR3 contains 17 residues. The chain's CDR3 is CASSPKGTKKGFNEQYF. CDR3 bases: TGTGCCAGCAGCCCCAAAGGGACGAAAAAGGGATTTAACGAGCAGTACTTC.

The chain recombines TRBV10-3 with TRBJ1-1; TRBD1 matches at 11 bases. Germline V gives CDR1 ENHRY, CDR2 SYGVKD. Unmatched junction bases numbered 8, after V lost 10 bases and J lost 4 bases. CDR3 length: 14 residues. The DNA for the CDR3 is TGTGCCACCTCCCCCGGGACAGGGGGCACTGAAGCTTTCTTT. Its translation is CATSPGTGGTEAFF.

The J gene is TRBJ1-2, the V gene TRBV7-2; D is unresolved. With 5 bases removed from V and 8 bases from J, the gap between germline ends came to 15 bases. Germline CDR1 is SGHTA and CDR2 is FQGNSA. This CDR3 region has 13 residues. This CDR3 is CASSTGPRRGYTF. In DNA, the CDR3 is TGTGCCAGCAGCACCGGACCGCGCAGGGGCTACACCTTC.

The V call is TRBV9, the J call TRBJ1-1, with 7 positions matching TRBD1. Germline CDR1 reads SGDLS; CDR2 reads YYNGEE. The CDR3 is 14 residues long. With V trimmed by 3 bases and J by 4 bases, 6 bases remained unmatched. The DNA for the CDR3 is TGTGCCAGCAGCGCAGACAGGGTGACCACTGAAGCTTTCTTT. Protein sequence: CASSADRVTTEAFF.

The chain couples TRBV19 to TRBJ1-1; weak D call: TRBD1 (6 bases). Trimming shortened V by 3 bases and J by 0 bases, and 8 bases separated the two germline ends. Per germline, CDR1 LNHDA and CDR2 SQIVND (reference sequence). CDR3 length: 14 residues. The CDR3 DNA sequence: TGTGCCAGTAGTATTCAGGGGATGAACACTGAAGCTTTCTTT. Its translation is CASSIQGMNTEAFF.

This clone has just one count. This sequence joins TRBV2 and TRBJ2-1; weak D call: TRBD2 (7 bases). Looked up from germline, CDR1 is SNHLY and CDR2 is FYNNEI. The CDR3 runs 13 residues. Trimming pared 0 bases from V and 11 bases from J, leaving 11 bases between. Here the CDR3 reads CASSEALGGQQFF. CDR3 sequence (DNA): TGTGCCAGCAGTGAAGCCTTGGGGGGGCAGCAGTTCTTC.

The genes are TRBV19 and TRBJ2-5; TRBD1 matches 8 bases. Germline-derived CDR1 and CDR2 are LNHDA and SQIVND (reference sequence). The length of the CDR3 is 15 residues. Trimming cost V 1 base and J 3 bases; bases outside gene matches: 4. The CDR3 nucleotides read TGTGCCAGTAGTATAGGACAGGGGACGGAAGAGACCCAGTACTTC. It codes for CASSIGQGTEETQYF. Combining the CDR3 with reference TRBV19 and TRBJ2-5 gives the whole variable domain DGGITQSPKYLFRKEGQNVTLSCEQNLNHDAMYWYRQDPGQGLRLIYYSQIVNDFQKGDIAEGYSVSREKKESFPLTVTSAQKNPTAFYLCASSIGQGTEETQYFGPGTRLLVL.

V usage is TRBV12-2 and J usage is TRBJ2-7. TRBV12-2 is classified as a pseudogene. This CDR3 spans 19 amino acids. The CDR3 spells CASRLAKLGPLVPLLEQYF. The CDR3 coding sequence is TGTGCAAGTCGCTTAGCAAAGTTGGGCCCGCTAGTCCCACTACTCGAGCAGTACTTC.

This clone was seen a handful of times. Other DNA sequences from this sample encode an identical CDR3 as well. The V call is TRBV5-1, the J call TRBJ2-2; TRBD2 might be the D (6 bases). Trimming cost V 2 bases and J 7 bases, with 15 bases left between them. Germline-derived CDR1 and CDR2 are SGHRS and YFSETQ. The CDR3 extends over 15 amino acids. The CDR3 region has the DNA TGCGCCAGCAGCTTAGGGTCAGATAGCGGCGGGGAGCTGTTTTTT. Protein sequence: CASSLGSDSGGELFF.

The chain joins TRBV5-6 to TRBJ2-7; no firm D call. CDR3 length equals 14 residues. Trimming removed 1 base from V and 3 bases from J, with 11 bases in between. Per germline, CDR1 SGHDT and CDR2 YYEEEE. The CDR3 DNA sequence: TGTGCCAGCAGCTTGAACGGGTACGGCTACGAGCAGTACTTC. Translated, it gives CASSLNGYGYEQYF.

This clone has only a few counts. V usage is TRBV29-1 and J usage is TRBJ1-2, with D possibly TRBD1 on 5 matching bases. This CDR3 has 16 residues. Trimming took 0 bases from V and 4 from J, leaving 18 bases between them. The germline V gene has CDR1 SQVTM and CDR2 ANQGSEA. DNA for the CDR3: TGCAGCGTTGAAGAGGGGGGGACTCTCGGGTCCTATGGCTACACCTTC. Its translation is CSVEEGGTLGSYGYTF.

This chain joins TRBV7-2 and TRBJ1-4; D may be TRBD1 (6 bases). The CDR3 runs to 16 residues. Germline CDR1 is SGHTA and CDR2 is FQGNSA. The ends were cut back, 5 bases at V and 6 bases at J, with 19 bases in the middle. CDR3 sequence (DNA): TGTGCCAGCAGCGCACTCCAACAGGGACCTCATGAAAAACTGTTTTTT. Translating it yields CASSALQQGPHEKLFF.